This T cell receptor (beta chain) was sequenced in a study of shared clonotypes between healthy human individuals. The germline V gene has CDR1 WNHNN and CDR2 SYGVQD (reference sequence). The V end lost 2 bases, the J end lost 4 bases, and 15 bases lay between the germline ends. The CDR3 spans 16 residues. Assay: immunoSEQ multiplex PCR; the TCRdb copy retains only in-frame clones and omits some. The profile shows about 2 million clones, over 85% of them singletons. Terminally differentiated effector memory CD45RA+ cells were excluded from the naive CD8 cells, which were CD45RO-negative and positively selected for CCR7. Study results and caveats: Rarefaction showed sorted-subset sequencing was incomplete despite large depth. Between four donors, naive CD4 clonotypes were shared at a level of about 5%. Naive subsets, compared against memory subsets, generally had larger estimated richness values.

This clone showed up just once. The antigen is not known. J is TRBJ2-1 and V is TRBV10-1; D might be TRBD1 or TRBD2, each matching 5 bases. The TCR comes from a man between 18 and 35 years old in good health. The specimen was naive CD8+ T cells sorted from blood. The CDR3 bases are TGCGCCAGCAGTGAGCTATGGGGAGAGGGGTACAATGAGCAGTTCTTC. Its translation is CASSELWGEGYNEQFF.